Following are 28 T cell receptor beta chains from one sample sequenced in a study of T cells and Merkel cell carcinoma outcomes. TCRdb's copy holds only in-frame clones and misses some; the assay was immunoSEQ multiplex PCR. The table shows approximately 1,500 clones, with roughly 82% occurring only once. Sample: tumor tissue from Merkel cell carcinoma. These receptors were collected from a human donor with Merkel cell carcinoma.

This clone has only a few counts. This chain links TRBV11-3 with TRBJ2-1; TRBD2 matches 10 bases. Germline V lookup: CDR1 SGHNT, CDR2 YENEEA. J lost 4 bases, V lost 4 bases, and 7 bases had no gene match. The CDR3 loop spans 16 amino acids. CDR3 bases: TGTGCCAGCAGCTCCCGTTCTAGCGGGAGTTACAATGAGCAGTTCTTC. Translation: CASSSRSSGSYNEQFF.

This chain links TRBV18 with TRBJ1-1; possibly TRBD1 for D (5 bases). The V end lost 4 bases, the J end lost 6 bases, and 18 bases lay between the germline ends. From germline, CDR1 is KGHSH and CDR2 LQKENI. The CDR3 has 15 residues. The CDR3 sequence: CASSRRGSPEAEAFF. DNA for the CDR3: TGTGCCAGCTCACGACGGGGCTCACCGGAGGCTGAAGCTTTCTTT.

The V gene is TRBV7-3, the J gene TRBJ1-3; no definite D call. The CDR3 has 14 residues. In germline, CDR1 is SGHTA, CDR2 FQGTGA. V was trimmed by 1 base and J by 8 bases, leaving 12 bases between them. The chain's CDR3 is CASSLIQGPDTIYF. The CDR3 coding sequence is TGTGCCAGCAGCTTAATTCAAGGGCCCGACACCATATATTTT.

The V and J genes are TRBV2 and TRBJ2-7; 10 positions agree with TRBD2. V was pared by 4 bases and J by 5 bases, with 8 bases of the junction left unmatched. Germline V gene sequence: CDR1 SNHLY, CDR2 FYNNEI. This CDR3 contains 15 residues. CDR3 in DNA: TGTGCCAGCAGTGTGCTAGCGGGAGCCATCGACGAGCAGTACTTC. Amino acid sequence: CASSVLAGAIDEQYF. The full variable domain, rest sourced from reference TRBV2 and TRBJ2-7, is EPEVTQTPSHQVTQMGQEVILRCVPISNHLYFYWYRQILGQKVEFLVSFYNNEISEKSEIFDDQFSVERPDGSNFTLKIRSTKLEDSAMYFCASSVLAGAIDEQYFGPGTRLTVT.

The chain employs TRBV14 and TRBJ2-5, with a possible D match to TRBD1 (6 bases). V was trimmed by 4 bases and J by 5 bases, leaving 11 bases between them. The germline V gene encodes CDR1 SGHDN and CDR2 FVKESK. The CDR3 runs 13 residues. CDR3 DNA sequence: TGTGCCAGCAGCCTGGGACAATTCGAGACCCAGTACTTC. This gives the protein CASSLGQFETQYF.

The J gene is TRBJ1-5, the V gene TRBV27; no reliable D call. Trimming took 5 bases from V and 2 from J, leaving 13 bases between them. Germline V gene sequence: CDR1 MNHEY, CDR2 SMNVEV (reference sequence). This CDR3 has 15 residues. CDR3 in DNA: TGTGCCAGCAGTCAGGTATGGCTCGGCAATCAGCCCCAGCATTTT. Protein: CASSQVWLGNQPQHF.

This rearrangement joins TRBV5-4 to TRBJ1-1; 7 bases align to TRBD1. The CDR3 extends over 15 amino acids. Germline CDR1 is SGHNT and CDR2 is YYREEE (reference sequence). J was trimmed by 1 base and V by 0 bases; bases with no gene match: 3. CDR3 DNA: TGTGCCAGCAGCTTGGTGAGGGGGCAGAACACTGAAGCTTTCTTT. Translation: CASSLVRGQNTEAFF.

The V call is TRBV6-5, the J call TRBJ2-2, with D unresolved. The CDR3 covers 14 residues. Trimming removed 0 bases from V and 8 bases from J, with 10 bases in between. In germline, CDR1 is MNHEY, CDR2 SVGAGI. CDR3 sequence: CASSYSFRAGELFF. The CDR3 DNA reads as TGTGCCAGCAGTTACTCGTTTAGGGCGGGGGAGCTGTTTTTT.

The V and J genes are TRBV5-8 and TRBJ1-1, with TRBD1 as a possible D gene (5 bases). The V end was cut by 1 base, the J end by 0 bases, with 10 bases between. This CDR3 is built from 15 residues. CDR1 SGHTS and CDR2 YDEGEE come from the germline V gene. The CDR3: CASSLKGAMNTEAFF. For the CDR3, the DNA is TGTGCCAGCAGCTTGAAAGGGGCTATGAACACTGAAGCTTTCTTT.

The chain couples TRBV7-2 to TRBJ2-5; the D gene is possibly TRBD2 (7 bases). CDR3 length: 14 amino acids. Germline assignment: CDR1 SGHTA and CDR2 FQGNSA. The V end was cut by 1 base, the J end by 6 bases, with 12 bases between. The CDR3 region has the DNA TGTGCCAGCAGCTTAGAGGGGGGGCAGAAGACCCAGTACTTC. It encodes CASSLEGGQKTQYF.

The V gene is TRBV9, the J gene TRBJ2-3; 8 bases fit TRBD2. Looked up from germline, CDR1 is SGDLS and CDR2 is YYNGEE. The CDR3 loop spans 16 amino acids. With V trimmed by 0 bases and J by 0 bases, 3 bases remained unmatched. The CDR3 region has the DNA TGTGCCAGCAGCGTAGGTTCTAGCGGGAGCACAGATACGCAGTATTTT. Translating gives CASSVGSSGSTDTQYF.

This chain's CDR3 is CSVERTGEGYEQYF. CDR3 in DNA: TGCAGCGTTGAACGGACAGGGGAAGGCTACGAGCAGTACTTC. The chain carries TRBV29-1 and TRBJ2-7, with TRBD1 matching 9 bases. CDR1 is SQVTM, CDR2 ANQGSEA, per germline. V dropped 2 bases and J dropped 3; count of bases not matched to a gene: 5. This CDR3 has 14 residues.

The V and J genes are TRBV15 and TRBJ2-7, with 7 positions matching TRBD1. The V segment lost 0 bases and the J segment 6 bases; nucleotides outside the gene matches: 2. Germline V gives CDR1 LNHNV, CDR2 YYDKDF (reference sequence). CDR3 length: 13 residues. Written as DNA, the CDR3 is TGTGCCACCAGCAGAGATAACAGGGGCGAGCAGTACTTC. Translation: CATSRDNRGEQYF.

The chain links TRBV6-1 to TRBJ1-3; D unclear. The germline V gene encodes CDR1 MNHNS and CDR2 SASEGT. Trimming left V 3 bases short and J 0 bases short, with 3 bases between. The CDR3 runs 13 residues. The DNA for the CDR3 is TGTGCCAGCAGTGAGTTCTCTGGAAACACCATATATTTT. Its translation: CASSEFSGNTIYF.

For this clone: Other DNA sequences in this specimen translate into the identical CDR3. CDR3 loop: CASSRQRGLTYEQYF. CDR3 in DNA: TGTGCCAGCAGCCGTCAACGGGGGCTTACCTACGAGCAGTACTTC. The chain links TRBV7-6 to TRBJ2-7; the D gene could be TRBD1 or TRBD2 (6 bases each). Trimming left V 5 bases short and J 2 bases short, with 16 bases between. Germline V gives CDR1 SGHVS, CDR2 FNYEAQ. CDR3 length: 15 amino acids. Using reference TRBV7-6 and TRBJ2-7 for the parts outside the CDR3, the full variable domain is GAGVSQSPRYKVTKRGQDVALRCDPISGHVSLYWYRQALGQGPEFLTYFNYEAQQDKSGLPNDRFSAERPEGSISTLTIQRTEQRDSAMYRCASSRQRGLTYEQYFGPGTRLTVT.

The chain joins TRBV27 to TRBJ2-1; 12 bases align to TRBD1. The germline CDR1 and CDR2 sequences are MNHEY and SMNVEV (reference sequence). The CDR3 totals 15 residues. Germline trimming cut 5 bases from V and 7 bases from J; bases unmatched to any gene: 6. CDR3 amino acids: CASSPGTGGTNEQFF. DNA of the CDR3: TGTGCCAGCAGTCCGGGGACAGGGGGCACAAATGAGCAGTTCTTC.

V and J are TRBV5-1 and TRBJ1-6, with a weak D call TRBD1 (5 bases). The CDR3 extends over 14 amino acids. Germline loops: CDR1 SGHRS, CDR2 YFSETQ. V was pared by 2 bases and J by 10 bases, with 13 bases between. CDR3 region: CASSFQGESSPLHF. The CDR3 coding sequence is TGCGCCAGCAGCTTCCAGGGTGAAAGCTCACCCCTCCACTTT. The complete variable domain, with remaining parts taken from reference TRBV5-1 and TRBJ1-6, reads KAGVTQTPRYLIKTRGQQVTLSCSPISGHRSVSWYQQTPGQGLQFLFEYFSETQRNKGNFPGRFSGRQFSNSRSEMNVSTLELGDSALYLCASSFQGESSPLHFGNGTRLTVT.

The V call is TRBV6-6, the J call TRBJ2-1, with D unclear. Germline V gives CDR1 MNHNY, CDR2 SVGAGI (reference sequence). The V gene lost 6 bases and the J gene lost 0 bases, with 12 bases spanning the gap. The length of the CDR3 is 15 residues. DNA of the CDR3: TGTGCCAGCAGCCCAAGGGCGAGCTCCTACAATGAGCAGTTCTTC. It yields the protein CASSPRASSYNEQFF.

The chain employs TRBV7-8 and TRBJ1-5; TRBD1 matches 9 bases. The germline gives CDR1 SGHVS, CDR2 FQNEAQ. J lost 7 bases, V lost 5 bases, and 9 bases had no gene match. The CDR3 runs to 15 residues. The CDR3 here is CASSLDRGARQPQHF. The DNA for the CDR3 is TGTGCCAGCAGCCTGGACAGGGGAGCTCGGCAGCCCCAGCATTTT.

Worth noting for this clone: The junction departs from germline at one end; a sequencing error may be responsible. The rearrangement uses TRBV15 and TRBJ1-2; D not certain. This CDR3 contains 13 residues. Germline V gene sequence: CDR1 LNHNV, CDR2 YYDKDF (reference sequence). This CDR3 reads CAISRDFSGGYTF. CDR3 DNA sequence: TGTGCCATCAGCAGAGATTTTAGTGGTGGCTACACCTTC. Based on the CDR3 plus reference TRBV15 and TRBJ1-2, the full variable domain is DAMVIQNPRYQVTQFGKPVTLSCSQTLNHNVMYWYQQKSSQAPKLLFHYYDKDFNNEADTPDNFQSRRPNTSFCFLDIRSPGLGDTAMYLCAISRDFSGGYTFGSGTRLTVV.

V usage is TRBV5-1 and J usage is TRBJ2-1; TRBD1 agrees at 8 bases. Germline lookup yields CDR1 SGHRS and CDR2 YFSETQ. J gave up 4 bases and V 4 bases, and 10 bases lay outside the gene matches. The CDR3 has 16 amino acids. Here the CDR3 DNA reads TGCGCCAGCAGCCCCGATTCCGGGACAGGATACAATGAGCAGTTCTTC. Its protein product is CASSPDSGTGYNEQFF.

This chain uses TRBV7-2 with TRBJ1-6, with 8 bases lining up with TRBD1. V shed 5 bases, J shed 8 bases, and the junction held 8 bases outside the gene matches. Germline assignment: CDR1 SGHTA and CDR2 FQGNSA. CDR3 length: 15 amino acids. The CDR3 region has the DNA TGTGCCAGCAGCCCAATAGGACAGGGATATTCACCCCTCCACTTT. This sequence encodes CASSPIGQGYSPLHF.

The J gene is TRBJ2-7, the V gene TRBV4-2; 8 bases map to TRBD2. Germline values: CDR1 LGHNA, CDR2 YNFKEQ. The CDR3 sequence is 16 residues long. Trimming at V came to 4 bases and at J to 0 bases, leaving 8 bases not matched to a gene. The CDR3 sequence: CASSRGSGESSYEQYF. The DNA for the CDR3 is TGTGCCAGCAGCCGAGGTAGCGGGGAGAGCTCCTACGAGCAGTACTTC.

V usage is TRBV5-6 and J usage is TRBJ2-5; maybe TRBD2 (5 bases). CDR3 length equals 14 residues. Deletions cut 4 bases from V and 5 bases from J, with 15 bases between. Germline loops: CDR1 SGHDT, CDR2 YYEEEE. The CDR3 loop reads CASSRGSGYETQYF. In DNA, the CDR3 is TGTGCCAGCAGCCGCGGGTCAGGATACGAGACCCAGTACTTC.

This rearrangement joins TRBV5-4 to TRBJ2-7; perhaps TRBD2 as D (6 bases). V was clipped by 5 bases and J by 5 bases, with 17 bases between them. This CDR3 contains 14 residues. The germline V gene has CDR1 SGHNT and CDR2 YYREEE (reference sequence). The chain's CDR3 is CASRDLEGGDEQYF. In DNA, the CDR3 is TGTGCCAGCAGGGATCTGGAAGGCGGGGACGAGCAGTACTTC. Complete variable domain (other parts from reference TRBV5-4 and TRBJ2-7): ETGVTQSPTHLIKTRGQQVTLRCSSQSGHNTVSWYQQALGQGPQFIFQYYREEENGRGNFPPRFSGLQFPNYSSELNVNALELDDSALYLCASRDLEGGDEQYFGPGTRLTVT.

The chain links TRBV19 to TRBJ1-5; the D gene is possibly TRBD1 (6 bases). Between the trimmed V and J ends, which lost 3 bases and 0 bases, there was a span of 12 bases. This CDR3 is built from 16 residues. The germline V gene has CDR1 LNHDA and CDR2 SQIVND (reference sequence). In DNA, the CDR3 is TGTGCCAGTAGTATTGGCACAGGGTATAGCAATCAGCCCCAGCATTTT. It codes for CASSIGTGYSNQPQHF.

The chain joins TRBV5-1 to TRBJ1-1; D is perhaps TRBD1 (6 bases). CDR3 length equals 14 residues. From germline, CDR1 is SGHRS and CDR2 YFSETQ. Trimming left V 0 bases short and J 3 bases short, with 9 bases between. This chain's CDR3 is CASSLGGGYTEAFF. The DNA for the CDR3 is TGCGCCAGCAGCTTGGGAGGGGGATACACTGAAGCTTTCTTT.

The chain's CDR3 is CASSHRRTGLNTEAFF. In DNA, the CDR3 is TGTGCCAGCAGCCACCGAAGGACAGGGCTTAACACTGAAGCTTTCTTT. This chain links TRBV6-6 with TRBJ1-1; 8 bases line up with TRBD1. In germline, CDR1 is MNHNY, CDR2 SVGAGI (reference sequence). This CDR3 has 16 amino acids. With 6 bases clipped from V and 2 bases from J, the junction kept 11 bases outside the gene matches.